The 5 T cell receptor beta chains below all came from one sample that was sequenced in a study of blood T cells in healthy people across ages. PCR was performed a second time for about 7 to 11 cycles using a sample-barcoded 5' primer and a J-beta primer mix. TCRdb reprocessed the 5' RACE reads with MiXCR, giving one entry per CDR3 protein. This sample carries 800,000 to 900,000 distinct CDR3 sequences, about 62% of them seen once, and the ten largest clones take roughly 26%. Sequenced material: blood. The receptor set was obtained from a man aged 25 to 40 in good health.

This clonotype has a single count. An end of the junction differs from the germline gene, which may be a read error. The V gene is TRBV24-1, the J gene TRBJ2-4; the match to TRBD2 covers 7 bases. With the DNA end fitting TRBJ2-7 better, the J assignment may be wrong. Germline CDR1 KGHDR, CDR2 SFDVKD. This CDR3 contains 14 residues. The CDR3 DNA sequence: TGTGCCGCCAGATCCAGCGGGGTTGGCGACGAGCAGTACTTC. Its protein product is CAARSSGVGDEQYF.

The chain uses TRBV7-9 and TRBJ1-2; D perhaps matches TRBD1 (5 bases). The ends were cut back, 7 bases at V and 8 bases at J, with 17 bases in the middle. The V gene's germline CDR1 is SEHNR and CDR2 FQNEAQ (reference sequence). This CDR3 contains 13 residues. In nucleotides, the CDR3 is TGTGCCAGCAATGCGGGGCAAAGTATGGGCTACACCTTC. It encodes CASNAGQSMGYTF.

The CDR3 loop reads CASSIETYEQYF. The CDR3 DNA reads TGTGCCAGCAGCATTGAGACCTACGAGCAGTACTTC. V is TRBV12-3 or TRBV12-4 and J is TRBJ2-7, with D unclear. With 6 bases removed from V and 2 bases from J, the gap between germline ends came to 8 bases. The CDR3 runs to 12 residues.

The chain recombines TRBV12-3 or TRBV12-4 with TRBJ2-3, with D unresolved. The CDR3 consists of 16 residues. Trimming took off 5 bases at V and 5 bases at J, with 20 bases between the two ends. CDR3 in amino acids: CASSPQTASDQDTQYF. The CDR3 region has the DNA TGTGCCAGCAGTCCCCAGACGGCATCGGATCAAGATACGCAGTATTTT.

The J gene is TRBJ2-2, the V gene TRBV4-3; D could derive from TRBD1 or TRBD2 (7 bases each). Germline CDR1 LGHNA, CDR2 YSLEER. The CDR3 runs 15 residues. V was shortened by 4 bases and J by 4 bases, with 13 bases between the two germline ends. The CDR3 loop is CASSRAGQLTGELFF. DNA for the CDR3: TGCGCCAGCAGCCGAGCGGGACAGCTCACCGGGGAGCTGTTTTTT.